The clone carrying this T cell receptor (beta chain) was detected only once. Its antigen remains unidentified. A universal primer site was created by template switching, with the cDNA bearing unique molecular identifiers. TCRdb analysed the 5' RACE reads with MiXCR anew, one entry per CDR3 protein. The sample lists 1.5 million to 2 million distinct CDR3 sequences; about 32% were seen once. Healthy Caucasian donors formed the entire cohort. Between the trimmed V and J ends, which lost 3 bases and 1 base, there was a span of 9 bases. The CDR3 runs to 14 residues. CDR1 is DFQATT and CDR2 is SNEGSKA in the germline V gene (reference sequence). This entry comes from a study of identical twins. Findings of the study overall: Excess low generation probability was seen in twin-shared out-of-frame alpha sequences.

The sequencing sample was made of cord blood. The TCR was taken from a newborn girl in good health. The J gene is TRBJ2-2, the V gene TRBV20-1; D is ambiguous. CDR3 in amino acids: CSASDSKNTGELFF. The CDR3 DNA sequence: TGCAGTGCTAGCGATAGTAAGAACACCGGGGAGCTGTTTTTT.